This T cell receptor (beta chain) was retrieved from a study of shared clonotypes between healthy human individuals. Notes on the study in general: The study drew on few donors, limiting represented genetic and exposure-history diversity.

V gave up 0 bases and J gave up 7 bases, with 9 bases separating them. From germline, CDR1 is LGHNA and CDR2 YSLEER. The CDR3 sequence is 13 residues long. The repertoire was sequenced with immunoSEQ multiplex PCR; TCRdb's copy has only in-frame clones and lacks some. The sample records 490,000 or so clones, 65% to 80% being singletons. Remarks on this clone: Antigen specificity is unknown.

Sample: PBMCs. This chain joins TRBV4-3 and TRBJ2-5, with D tentatively TRBD1 (5 bases). The receptor was derived from a woman in her thirties or forties in good health. Some clones in this sample may be carry-over from other donors' samples. CDR3 DNA sequence: TGCGCCAGCAGCCAAGATTCCCAGGGGACCCAGTACTTC. Translating it yields CASSQDSQGTQYF.